The clone carrying this T cell receptor (beta chain) has more than one count but fewer than ten. This entry is derived from a study of blood T cell repertoires in COVID-19. Study details: The cDNA or gDNA used as material had been derived from T cells, B-cell-depleted T cells, or PBMCs.

Everyone who took part was 18 to 89 years old, and they came from about two dozen US areas. Method: immunoSEQ multiplex PCR; TCRdb's copy keeps in-frame clones and lacks some. Of about 500,000 clones listed, about nine tenths are singletons. Trimming shortened V by 3 bases and J by 7 bases, and 16 bases separated the two germline ends. CDR1 is KGHSH and CDR2 is LQKENI in the germline V gene. The length of the CDR3 is 15 residues. This receptor was obtained from a woman aged 18 to 35 who had recovered from COVID-19. Sequencing was performed on PBMCs or T cells enriched from blood (not recorded which). V is TRBV18 and J is TRBJ1-5, with D possibly being TRBD1 (6 bases). CDR3 nucleotides: TGTGCCAGCTCACCTCAATCGGGGGGCGTCCAGCCCCAGCATTTT. Residues: CASSPQSGGVQPQHF.